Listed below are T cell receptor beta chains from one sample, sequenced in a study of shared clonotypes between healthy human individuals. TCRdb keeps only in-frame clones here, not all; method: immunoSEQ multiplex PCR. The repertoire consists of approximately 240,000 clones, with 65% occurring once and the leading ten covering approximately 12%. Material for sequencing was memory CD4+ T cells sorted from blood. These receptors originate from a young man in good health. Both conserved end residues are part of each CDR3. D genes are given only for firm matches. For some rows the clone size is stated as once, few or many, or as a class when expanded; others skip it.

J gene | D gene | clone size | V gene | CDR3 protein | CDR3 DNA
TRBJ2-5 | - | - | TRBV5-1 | CASRAGHYQETQYF | TGCGCCAGCAGGGCGGGACACTATCAAGAGACCCAGTACTTC
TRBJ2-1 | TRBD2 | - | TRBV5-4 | CASSLRAGEDNEQFF | TGTGCCAGCAGCTTGAGGGCGGGAGAGGATAATGAGCAGTTCTTC
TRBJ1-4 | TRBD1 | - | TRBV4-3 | CASSQWDRGEKLFF | TGCGCCAGCAGCCAGTGGGACAGGGGTGAAAAACTGTTTTTT
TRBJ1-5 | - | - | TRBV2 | CASSEDRFTSRYQPQHF | TGTGCCAGCAGTGAAGATCGCTTTACCAGTCGATATCAGCCCCAGCATTTT
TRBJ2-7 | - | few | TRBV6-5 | CASRNPYEQYF | TGTGCCAGCAGGAACCCCTACGAGCAGTACTTC
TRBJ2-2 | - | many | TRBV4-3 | CASSISAGRGTGELFF | TGCGCCAGCAGCATTTCGGCGGGGCGGGGCACCGGGGAGCTGTTTTTT
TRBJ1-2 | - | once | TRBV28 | CASTTPGGILYGYTF | TGTGCCAGCACCACCCCGGGAGGGATCCTCTATGGCTACACCTTC
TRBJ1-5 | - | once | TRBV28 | CASSLAQWGGYSNQPQHF | TGTGCCAGCAGTTTAGCGCAGTGGGGAGGTTATAGCAATCAGCCCCAGCATTTT
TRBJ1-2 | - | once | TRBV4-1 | CASSQDRATTTGYTF | TGCGCCAGCAGCCAAGACAGGGCTACCACAACCGGCTACACCTTC
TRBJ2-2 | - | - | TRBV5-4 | CASMESGGRTVNTGELFF | TGTGCCAGCATGGAGTCAGGGGGGCGCACGGTCAACACCGGGGAGCTGTTTTTT
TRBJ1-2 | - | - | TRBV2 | CASSVGDGYTF | TGTGCCAGCAGTGTTGGGGATGGCTACACCTTC
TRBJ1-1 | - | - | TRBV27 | CASYGPVGMNTEAFF | TGTGCCAGTTATGGCCCGGTGGGCATGAACACTGAAGCTTTCTTT
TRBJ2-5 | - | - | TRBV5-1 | CASSLGWGETQYF | TGCGCCAGCAGCTTGGGTTGGGGAGAGACCCAGTACTTC
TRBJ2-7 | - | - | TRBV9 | CASSLGTLSGWWYEQYF | TGTGCCAGCAGCTTAGGGACATTGAGCGGTTGGTGGTACGAGCAGTACTTC
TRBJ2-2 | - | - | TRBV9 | CASSPQDTGELFF | TGTGCCAGCAGCCCCCAAGACACCGGGGAGCTGTTTTTT
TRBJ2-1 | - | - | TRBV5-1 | CASSRGGTDESDEQFF | TGCGCCAGCAGCCGAGGAGGGACAGACGAGTCCGATGAGCAGTTCTTC
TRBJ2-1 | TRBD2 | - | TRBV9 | CASSPRNQRDYNEQFF | TGTGCCAGCAGCCCCAGGAACCAGCGGGATTACAATGAGCAGTTCTTC
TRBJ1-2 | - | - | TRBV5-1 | CASSTAGGSYGYTF | TGCGCCAGCAGCACAGCGGGTGGGAGCTATGGCTACACCTTC
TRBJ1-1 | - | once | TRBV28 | CASSRTGTYTEAFF | TGTGCCAGCAGCAGAACCGGGACATACACTGAAGCTTTCTTT
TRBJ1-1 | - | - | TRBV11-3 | CASSFQGSQAFF | TGTGCCAGCAGCTTCCAGGGTTCACAAGCTTTCTTT
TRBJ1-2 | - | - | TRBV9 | CASSPHGASTTNYGYTF | TGTGCCAGCAGCCCACATGGCGCCTCAACGACTAACTATGGCTACACCTTC
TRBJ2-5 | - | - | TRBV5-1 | CASSSAGTNQETQYF | TGCGCCAGCAGCTCAGCCGGGACAAATCAAGAGACCCAGTACTTC
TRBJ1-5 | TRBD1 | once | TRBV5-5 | CASSLGQGEIGNQPQHF | TGTGCCAGCAGCTTGGGACAGGGGGAGATTGGCAATCAGCCCCAGCATTTT
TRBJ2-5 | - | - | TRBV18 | CAASSGAVGTQYF | TGTGCCGCTTCCTCGGGGGCTGTTGGGACCCAGTACTTC
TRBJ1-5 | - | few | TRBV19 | CASSIDTARNQPQHF | TGTGCCAGTAGTATTGACACAGCAAGAAATCAGCCCCAGCATTTT
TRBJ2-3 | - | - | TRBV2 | CASSENRALTDTQYF | TGTGCCAGCAGTGAAAATCGGGCCCTCACAGATACGCAGTATTTT
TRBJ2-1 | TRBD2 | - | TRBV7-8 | CASSPTAGVGNEQFF | TGTGCCAGCAGTCCTACCGCGGGAGTCGGCAATGAGCAGTTCTTC
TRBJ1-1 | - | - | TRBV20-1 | CSAFTGAEAFF | TGCAGTGCTTTCACAGGCGCTGAAGCTTTCTTT
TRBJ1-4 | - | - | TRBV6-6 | CASSSEEKLFF | TGTGCCAGCTCGTCGGAAGAAAAACTGTTTTTT
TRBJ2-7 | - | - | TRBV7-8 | CASSLSTDYEQYF | TGTGCCAGCAGCTTATCTACAGACTACGAGCAGTACTTC
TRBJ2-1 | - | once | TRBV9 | CASSVATLGSNEQFF | TGTGCCAGCAGCGTAGCCACCCTGGGGTCCAATGAGCAGTTCTTC
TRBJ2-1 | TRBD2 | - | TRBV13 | CASSPNRGVSYNEQFF | TGTGCCAGCAGCCCCAACCGGGGGGTATCCTACAATGAGCAGTTCTTC
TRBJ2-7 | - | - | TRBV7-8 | CASSSTGIYEQYF | TGTGCCAGCAGCTCCACAGGGATTTACGAGCAGTACTTC
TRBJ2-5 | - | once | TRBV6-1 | CASIKSYQETQYF | TGTGCCAGCATCAAATCTTACCAAGAGACCCAGTACTTC
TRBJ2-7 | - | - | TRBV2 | CASSPGRLDYEQYF | TGTGCCAGCAGTCCCGGCAGACTAGACTACGAGCAGTACTTC
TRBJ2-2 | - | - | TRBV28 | CASRNRNTGELFF | TGTGCCAGCAGGAACAGGAACACCGGGGAGCTGTTTTTT
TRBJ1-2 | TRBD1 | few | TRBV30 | CAWSVKGARGYTF | TGTGCCTGGAGTGTTAAGGGGGCGAGGGGCTACACCTTC
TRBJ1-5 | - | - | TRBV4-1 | CASSQEMNQPQHF | TGCGCCAGCAGCCAAGAGATGAATCAGCCCCAGCATTTT
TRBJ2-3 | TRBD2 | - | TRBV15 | CATSKAGSRVTDTQYF | TGTGCCACCAGCAAAGCGGGGTCCCGGGTCACAGATACGCAGTATTTT
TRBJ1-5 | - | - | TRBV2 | CASSGAGGGQPQHF | TGTGCCAGCAGTGGGGCTGGGGGAGGTCAGCCCCAGCATTTT
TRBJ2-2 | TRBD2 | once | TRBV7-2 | CASSLALASGINTGELFF | TGTGCCAGCAGCTTAGCGCTAGCTAGCGGGATAAACACCGGGGAGCTGTTTTTT
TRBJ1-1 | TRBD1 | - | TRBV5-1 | CASSLAPGTGEAFF | TGCGCCAGCAGCTTGGCACCCGGGACAGGGGAAGCTTTCTTT
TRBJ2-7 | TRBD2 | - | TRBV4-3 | CASSQDSSGRTIYEQYF | TGCGCCAGCAGCCAAGATTCTAGCGGGAGGACCATATACGAGCAGTACTTC
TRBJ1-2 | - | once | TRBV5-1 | CASSAAGVGGYTF | TGCGCCAGCAGCGCTGCAGGGGTCGGTGGCTACACCTTC
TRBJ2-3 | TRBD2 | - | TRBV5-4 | CASSLGTGGLTDTQYF | TGTGCCAGCAGCTTGGGAACGGGAGGGCTGACAGATACGCAGTATTTT
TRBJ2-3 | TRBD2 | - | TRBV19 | CASSIGIFGGTDTQYF | TGTGCCAGTAGTATTGGGATTTTCGGGGGGACAGATACGCAGTATTTT
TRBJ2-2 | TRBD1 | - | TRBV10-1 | CASTKPGQGKAVDTGELFF | TGCGCCAGCACGAAGCCCGGACAGGGTAAGGCGGTTGACACCGGGGAGCTGTTTTTT
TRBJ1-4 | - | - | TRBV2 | CAGHRDLNEKLFF | TGTGCCGGACACCGGGATCTTAATGAAAAACTGTTTTTT
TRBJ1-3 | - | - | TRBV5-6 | CASSLRAGSSGNTIYF | TGTGCCAGCAGCTTGCGGGCGGGGAGCTCTGGAAACACCATATATTTT
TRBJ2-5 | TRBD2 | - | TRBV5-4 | CASSPPWGTSGSLSSETQYF | TGTGCCAGCAGCCCCCCCTGGGGGACTAGCGGGAGTTTATCGAGTGAGACCCAGTACTTC
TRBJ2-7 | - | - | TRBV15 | CATSRGTAQGEQYF | TGTGCCACCAGCCGAGGGACGGCCCAGGGCGAGCAGTACTTC
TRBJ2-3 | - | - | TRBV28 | CASSVGVDTQYF | TGTGCCAGCAGCGTCGGGGTTGATACGCAGTATTTT
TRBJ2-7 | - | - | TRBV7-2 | CATGRGAYEQYF | TGTGCCACTGGTAGGGGCGCCTACGAGCAGTACTTC
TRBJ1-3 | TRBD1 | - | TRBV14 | CASSQKGWGQATSSGNTIYF | TGTGCCAGCAGCCAAAAGGGGTGGGGACAGGCGACTTCCTCTGGAAACACCATATATTTT